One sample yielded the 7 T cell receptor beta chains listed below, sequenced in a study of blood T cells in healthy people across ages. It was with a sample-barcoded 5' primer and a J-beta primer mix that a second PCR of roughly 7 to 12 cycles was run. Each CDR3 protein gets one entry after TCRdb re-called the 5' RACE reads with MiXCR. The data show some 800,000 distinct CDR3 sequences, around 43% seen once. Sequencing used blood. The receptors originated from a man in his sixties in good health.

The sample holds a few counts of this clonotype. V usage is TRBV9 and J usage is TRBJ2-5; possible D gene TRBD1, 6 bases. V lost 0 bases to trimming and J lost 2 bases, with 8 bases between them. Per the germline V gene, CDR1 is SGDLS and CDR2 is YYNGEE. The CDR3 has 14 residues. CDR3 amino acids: CASSVAGVQETQYF. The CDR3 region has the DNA TGTGCCAGCAGCGTAGCAGGGGTTCAAGAGACCCAGTACTTC.

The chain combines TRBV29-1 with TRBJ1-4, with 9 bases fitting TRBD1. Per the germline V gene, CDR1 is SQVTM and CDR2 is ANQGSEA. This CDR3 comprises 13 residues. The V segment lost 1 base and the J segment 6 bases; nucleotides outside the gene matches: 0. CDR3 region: CSVEGTGDEKLFF. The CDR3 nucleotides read TGCAGCGTTGAAGGGACAGGGGATGAAAAACTGTTTTTT.

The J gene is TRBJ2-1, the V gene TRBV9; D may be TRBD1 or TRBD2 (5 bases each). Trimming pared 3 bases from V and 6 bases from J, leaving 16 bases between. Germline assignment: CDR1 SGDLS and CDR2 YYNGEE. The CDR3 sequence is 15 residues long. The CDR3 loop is CASSAAGTATNEQFF. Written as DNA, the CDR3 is TGTGCCAGCAGCGCCGCAGGGACCGCTACCAATGAGCAGTTCTTC.

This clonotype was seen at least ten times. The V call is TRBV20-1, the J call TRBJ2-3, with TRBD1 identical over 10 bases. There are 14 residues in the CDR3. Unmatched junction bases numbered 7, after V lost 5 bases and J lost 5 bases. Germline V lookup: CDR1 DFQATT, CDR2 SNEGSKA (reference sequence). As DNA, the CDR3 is TGCAGTGCTCTAGACAGGGGGCGCGTAGATACGCAGTATTTT. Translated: CSALDRGRVDTQYF.

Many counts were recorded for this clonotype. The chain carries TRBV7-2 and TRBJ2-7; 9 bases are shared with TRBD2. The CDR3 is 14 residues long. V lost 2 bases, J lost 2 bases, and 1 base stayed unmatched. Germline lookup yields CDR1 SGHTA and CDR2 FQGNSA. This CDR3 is CASSLQRGAYEQYF. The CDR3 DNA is TGTGCCAGCAGCTTACAGCGGGGGGCCTACGAGCAGTACTTC.

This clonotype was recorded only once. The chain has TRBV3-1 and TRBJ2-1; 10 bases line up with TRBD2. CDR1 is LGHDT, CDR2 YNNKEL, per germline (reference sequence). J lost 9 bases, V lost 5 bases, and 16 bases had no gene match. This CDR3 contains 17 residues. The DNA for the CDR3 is TGTGCCAGCAGCAAGGGCCGGCTAGCGGGGGTGCTCCGTGAGCAGTTCTTC. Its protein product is CASSKGRLAGVLREQFF.

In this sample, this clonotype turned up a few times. In DNA form, the CDR3 reads TGTGCCAGCACTCAGAGTAGCGGGGCCAACGTCCTGACTTTC. Translating gives CASTQSSGANVLTF. The chain couples TRBV12-3 or TRBV12-4 to TRBJ2-6; D is unclear. This CDR3 comprises 14 residues. V lost 7 bases and J lost 4, with 11 bases in between.